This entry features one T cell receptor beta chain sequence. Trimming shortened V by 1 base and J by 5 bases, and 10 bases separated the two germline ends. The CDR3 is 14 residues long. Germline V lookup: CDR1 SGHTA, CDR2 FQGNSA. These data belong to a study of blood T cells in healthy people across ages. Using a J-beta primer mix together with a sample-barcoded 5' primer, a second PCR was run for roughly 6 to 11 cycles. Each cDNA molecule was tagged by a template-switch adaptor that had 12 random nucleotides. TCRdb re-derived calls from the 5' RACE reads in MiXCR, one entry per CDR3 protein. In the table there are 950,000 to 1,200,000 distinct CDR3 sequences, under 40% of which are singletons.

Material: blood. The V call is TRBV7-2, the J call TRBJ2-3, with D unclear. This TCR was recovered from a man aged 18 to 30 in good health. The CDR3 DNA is TGTGCCAGCAGCTTAGTATCGGTGGTAGATACGCAGTATTTT. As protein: CASSLVSVVDTQYF.